This entry lists 5 T cell receptor beta chains sequenced from one sample in a study of T cell changes during pregnancy in multiple sclerosis. Data came from immunoSEQ multiplex PCR; TCRdb stores just in-frame clones and leaves some out. The sample holds approximately 58,000 clones, about nine tenths seen once. The sequencing used peripheral blood, collected in the second trimester of pregnancy. All receptors derive from a female donor in good health, enrolled as a control in a pregnancy study.

The rearrangement uses TRBV2 and TRBJ2-1, with D hard to call. CDR3 length equals 14 residues. CDR1 is SNHLY and CDR2 is FYNNEI in the germline V gene. With 6 bases removed from V and 0 bases from J, the gap between germline ends came to 9 bases. The CDR3 region is CASRPGSSYNEQFF. The CDR3 DNA is TGTGCCAGCAGGCCCGGTAGCTCCTACAATGAGCAGTTCTTC.

The chain joins TRBV6-1 to TRBJ1-2; D possibly corresponds to TRBD1 (5 bases). The V end lost 6 bases, the J end lost 4 bases, and 15 bases lay between the germline ends. The CDR3 totals 14 residues. From germline, CDR1 is MNHNS and CDR2 SASEGT. This chain's CDR3 is CASRISQGAYGYTF. CDR3 DNA sequence: TGTGCCAGCAGGATCTCCCAGGGCGCCTATGGCTACACCTTC.

This clone was observed once. The chain carries TRBV7-2 and TRBJ2-7; D possibly corresponds to TRBD2 (6 bases). Looked up from germline, CDR1 is SGHTA and CDR2 is FQGNSA. The CDR3 is 13 residues long. Trimming pared 7 bases from V and 5 bases from J, leaving 15 bases between. In nucleotides, the CDR3 is TGTGCCAGCACCCCAGGCCCGGGGGACGAGCAGTACTTC. This codes for CASTPGPGDEQYF.

The chain has TRBV6-5 and TRBJ2-1; 7 nucleotides agree with TRBD2. The CDR3 consists of 13 residues. The germline CDR1 and CDR2 sequences are MNHEY and SVGAGI. Trimming removed 6 bases from V and 12 bases from J; junction bases left unmatched: 11. CDR3 DNA sequence: TGTGCCAGCAGACCCCGTAGCGGGCGAGGGCAGTTCTTC. The encoded protein is CASRPRSGRGQFF.

The chain links TRBV5-4 to TRBJ2-1; 9 positions agree with TRBD2. CDR1 SGHNT and CDR2 YYREEE come from the germline V gene (reference sequence). The CDR3 has 15 residues. Trimming removed 4 bases from V and 6 bases from J; junction bases left unmatched: 8. CDR3 sequence: CASSRAGTSINEQFF. As DNA, the CDR3 is TGTGCCAGCAGCCGCGCCGGGACTAGCATCAATGAGCAGTTCTTC.